This T cell receptor beta chain was documented in a study of graft-versus-host responses after intestinal transplantation. About the study: All recipients got anti-thymocyte globulin induction, then tacrolimus and steroids for about 3 years. Whole-study findings and limits: After transplant, early declines in HvG clones were associated with peak levels of circulating GvH clones. In recipient marrow, GvH clones were found, and some appeared first in ileum or blood. Across patients carrying graft-donor T cell macrochimerism, allografts held high graft-versus-host to host-versus-graft clonal ratios.

Sequencing was performed with immunoSEQ multiplex PCR; in TCRdb, only in-frame clones are kept and a portion is missing. The data show about 90,000 clones, around 89% seen once. The V and J ends lost 9 bases and 8 bases, in that order; junction bases with no gene match: 15. The CDR3 runs 15 residues. The germline V gene encodes CDR1 SNHLY and CDR2 FYNNEI. Notes on this clone: Its cognate antigen is unknown.

Source: unstimulated CD4+ T cells sorted from spleen or lymph node cells, taken before transplant. The chain links TRBV2 to TRBJ1-4; TRBD1 matches at 7 bases. The sequence came from a human donor who was the organ donor for an intestinal transplant. This CDR3 is CASQDLNRGGEKLFF. CDR3 DNA sequence: TGTGCCAGTCAGGACCTAAACAGGGGTGGCGAAAAACTGTTTTTT.